Each of the 26 T cell receptor beta chains below was sequenced from the same sample in a study of blood T cell repertoires in COVID-19. The protocol was immunoSEQ multiplex PCR, while the TCRdb copy is restricted to in-frame clones and leaves out a portion. Of roughly 150,000 clones in the sample, about 91% are singletons; the top ten hold roughly 30%. Sequencing was done on a sample of peripheral blood. These receptors were obtained from a human donor in a cohort sampled during active COVID-19.

As DNA, the CDR3 is TGCAGCGTTGGGGGTGGGGGAGGTGGCTATGGCTACACCTTC. It codes for CSVGGGGGGYGYTF. This chain links TRBV29-1 with TRBJ1-2, with a possible D match to TRBD1 (5 bases). V was cut by 4 bases and J by 4 bases, with 16 bases left in between. Germline loops: CDR1 SQVTM, CDR2 ANQGSEA. The CDR3 runs to 14 residues.

This clone was detected once. This rearrangement joins TRBV3-1 (or the pseudogene TRBV3-2) to TRBJ1-6, with D uncertain. CDR3 size: 16 residues. The V end was cut by 0 bases, the J end by 1 base, with 7 bases between. The germline V gene encodes CDR1 LGHDT and CDR2 YNNKEL (reference sequence). CDR3 in DNA: TGTGCCAGCAGCCAAGAAACCGGGTCCTATAATTCACCCCTCCACTTT. It encodes CASSQETGSYNSPLHF.

The V and J genes are TRBV6-6 and TRBJ2-7; a possible D gene is TRBD2 (6 bases). Germline values: CDR1 MNHNY, CDR2 SVGAGI (reference sequence). This CDR3 has 16 residues. V was clipped by 6 bases and J by 4 bases, with 22 bases between them. In DNA, the CDR3 is TGTGCCAGCAGGAGGTCCGGGGGAAGGGAGACTTACGAGCAGTACTTC. Translation: CASRRSGGRETYEQYF.

The genes are TRBV20-1 and TRBJ1-1; maybe TRBD1 (5 bases). V dropped 3 bases and J dropped 4 bases, with 9 bases sitting between them. The germline CDR1 and CDR2 sequences are DFQATT and SNEGSKA (reference sequence). The CDR3 totals 12 residues. The CDR3 nucleotides are TGCAGTGCTAGTTCCGGGGGCACTGAAGCTTTCTTT. Amino acids: CSASSGGTEAFF.

This chain uses TRBV6-5 with TRBJ2-1; no clear D. CDR3 length equals 13 residues. The germline V and J ends were trimmed by 6 bases and 2 bases, with 8 bases remaining between them. Germline V gene data show CDR1 as MNHEY and CDR2 as SVGAGI. CDR3 sequence (DNA): TGTGCCAGCAGCTCTAGTCCCTACAATGAGCAGTTCTTC. Protein: CASSSSPYNEQFF.

The gene calls are TRBV30 and TRBJ2-3; tentatively, D is TRBD1 (6 bases). V was clipped by 5 bases and J by 1 base, with 13 bases between them. The CDR3 totals 14 residues. Germline values: CDR1 GTSNPN, CDR2 SVGIG (reference sequence). DNA for the CDR3: TGTGCCTGGGGGGGCCCCCCGGGCACAGATACGCAGTATTTT. Amino acids: CAWGGPPGTDTQYF.

This clone showed up just once. V usage is TRBV6-2 or TRBV6-3 and J usage is TRBJ2-5; 10 bases are shared with TRBD1. Germline CDR1 reads MNHEY; CDR2 reads SVGEGT. Germline trimming cut 2 bases from V and 2 bases from J; bases unmatched to any gene: 2. This CDR3 spans 15 amino acids. CDR3 sequence reads: CASSYRDRGQETQYF. The CDR3 region has the DNA TGTGCCAGCAGTTACCGGGACAGGGGACAAGAGACCCAGTACTTC.

This chain links TRBV4-2 with TRBJ1-5; no clear D. V dropped 4 bases and J dropped 1 base, with 5 bases sitting between them. The germline V gene encodes CDR1 LGHNA and CDR2 YNFKEQ. The CDR3 is made up of 13 amino acids. CDR3 in amino acids: CASSLQSNQPQHF. In nucleotides, the CDR3 is TGTGCCAGCAGCCTCCAGAGCAATCAGCCCCAGCATTTT.

V and J are TRBV3-1 (or the pseudogene TRBV3-2) and TRBJ2-3; 13 bases align to TRBD2. V lost 3 bases to trimming and J lost 12 bases; unmatched junction nucleotides: 6. The CDR3 has 14 amino acids. Germline V gene lookup returns CDR1 LGHDT and CDR2 YNNKEL (reference sequence). In nucleotides, the CDR3 is TGTGCCAGCAGCCATACTAGCGGGGGGGCCTATCAGTATTTT. It yields the protein CASSHTSGGAYQYF.

V usage is TRBV7-9 and J usage is TRBJ2-1; D is ambiguous. The V end was cut by 4 bases, the J end by 7 bases, with 2 bases between. Germline CDR1 is SEHNR and CDR2 is FQNEAQ (reference sequence). This CDR3 contains 10 residues. The CDR3 loop is CASSSNEQFF. DNA for the CDR3: TGTGCCAGCAGCTCGAATGAGCAGTTCTTC.

The rearrangement links TRBV5-1 to TRBJ2-5; 9 bases match TRBD1. CDR1 is SGHRS and CDR2 is YFSETQ in the germline V gene. CDR3 size: 15 residues. V was pared by 4 bases and J by 7 bases, with 11 bases of the junction left unmatched. CDR3 loop: CASSIRTGALGTQYF. CDR3 nucleotides: TGCGCCAGCAGCATCCGGACAGGGGCCCTGGGGACCCAGTACTTC.

The V and J genes are TRBV7-9 and TRBJ1-2; 8 bases are shared with TRBD1. With V trimmed by 8 bases and J by 5 bases, 7 bases remained unmatched. Germline CDR1 reads SEHNR; CDR2 reads FQNEAQ (reference sequence). This CDR3 region has 13 residues. CDR3 sequence reads: CASGLDRAYGYTF. The CDR3 DNA sequence: TGTGCCAGCGGTTTGGACAGGGCGTATGGCTACACCTTC.

The chain is built from TRBV6-6 and TRBJ1-2; D might be TRBD1 (5 bases). The CDR3 is 11 residues long. The V end lost 9 bases, the J end lost 5 bases, and 10 bases lay between the germline ends. CDR1 MNHNY and CDR2 SVGAGI come from the germline V gene (reference sequence). The CDR3 nucleotides read TGTGCCAGTTTTTCAGGGTATGGCTACACCTTC. Encoded protein: CASFSGYGYTF.

This chain connects TRBV19 to TRBJ1-2, with D hard to call. Germline lookup yields CDR1 LNHDA and CDR2 SQIVND (reference sequence). Trimming removed 3 bases from V and 4 bases from J, with 9 bases in between. The CDR3 runs to 13 residues. This CDR3 is CASSIGYGYGYTF. The DNA of the CDR3 is TGTGCCAGTAGTATCGGGTACGGCTATGGCTACACCTTC.

The chain combines TRBV7-2 with TRBJ1-1; 11 nucleotides line up with TRBD1. The CDR3 is 17 residues long. Germline CDR1 and CDR2: SGHTA and FQGNSA. V shed 2 bases, J shed 1 base, and the junction held 6 bases outside the gene matches. The CDR3 coding sequence is TGTGCCAGCAGCTTAACAGGACAGGGGGCTAGGAACACTGAAGCTTTCTTT. Its translation is CASSLTGQGARNTEAFF.

The V gene is TRBV9, the J gene TRBJ2-1; 8 bases are shared with TRBD2. The CDR3 consists of 16 residues. The J segment lost 6 bases and the V segment lost 0 bases, leaving 8 bases of the junction unmatched. Germline loops: CDR1 SGDLS, CDR2 YYNGEE. CDR3 bases: TGTGCCAGCAGCGTAGGAGGGCGGGGGGCCCTCAATGAGCAGTTCTTC. It translates to CASSVGGRGALNEQFF.

In nucleotides, the CDR3 is TGTGCCAGCAGCCAAACAGGGGACTATGGCTACACCTTC. Protein: CASSQTGDYGYTF. The chain carries TRBV6-5 and TRBJ1-2, with 7 nucleotides matching TRBD1. V lost 6 bases, J lost 3 bases, and 4 bases stayed unmatched. The CDR3 has 13 residues. CDR1 MNHEY and CDR2 SVGAGI come from the germline V gene.

This sequence joins TRBV2 and TRBJ1-2, with D perhaps TRBD1 (5 bases). This CDR3 is built from 15 residues. V lost 7 bases, J lost 4 bases, and 19 bases lay in between. Germline CDR1 reads SNHLY; CDR2 reads FYNNEI. The CDR3 coding sequence is TGTGCCAGCACCCCCGGTGCAGGGAGGGGCTATGGCTACACCTTC. This encodes CASTPGAGRGYGYTF.

This sequence joins TRBV7-3 and TRBJ2-3; D is unclear. Trimming shortened V by 6 bases and J by 2 bases, and 9 bases separated the two germline ends. The CDR3 contains 13 residues. Germline loops: CDR1 SGHTA, CDR2 FQGTGA. CDR3 sequence (DNA): TGTGCCAGCAGACCCGCGTCCACAGATACGCAGTATTTT. Translation: CASRPASTDTQYF.

V is TRBV10-3 and J is TRBJ1-2; D gene ambiguous. CDR3 length: 15 residues. Germline lookup yields CDR1 ENHRY and CDR2 SYGVKD. Trimming took 0 bases from V and 7 from J, leaving 15 bases between them. In nucleotides, the CDR3 is TGTGCCATCAGTGAGTCGAGGGCAGGAATGGGTGGCTACACCTTC. Protein: CAISESRAGMGGYTF.

This sequence joins TRBV7-2 and TRBJ2-2, with 7 bases identical to TRBD1. The V and J ends lost 6 bases and 2 bases, in that order; junction bases with no gene match: 3. Germline values: CDR1 SGHTA, CDR2 FQGNSA. This CDR3 comprises 14 residues. The CDR3 DNA sequence: TGTGCCAGCAGTCGACAGGGAAACACCGGGGAGCTGTTTTTT. Translated, it gives CASSRQGNTGELFF.

The CDR3 sequence: CASSFFSNQPQHF. The CDR3 bases are TGTGCCAGCAGTTTCTTTAGCAATCAGCCCCAGCATTTT. The rearrangement links TRBV27 to TRBJ1-5; D is undetermined. The CDR3 spans 13 residues. V was cut by 3 bases and J by 0 bases, with 3 bases left in between. Germline V gives CDR1 MNHEY, CDR2 SMNVEV (reference sequence).

The genes are TRBV19 and TRBJ2-4; 14 bases fit TRBD2. The trim removed 3 bases at V and 6 bases at J, leaving 7 bases unmatched. From germline, CDR1 is LNHDA and CDR2 SQIVND (reference sequence). This CDR3 is 17 amino acids long. The DNA for the CDR3 is TGTGCCAGTAGTATGGCGACTAGCGGGGGGGCCTCAAACATTCAGTACTTC. It specifies CASSMATSGGASNIQYF.

The chain couples TRBV5-5 to TRBJ1-1; D possibly corresponds to TRBD1 (6 bases). The CDR3 has 15 residues. Trimming pared 1 base from V and 7 bases from J, leaving 17 bases between. Germline CDR1 reads SGHKS; CDR2 reads YYEKEE (reference sequence). The CDR3 spells CASSLYANSGDEAFF. In nucleotides, the CDR3 is TGTGCCAGCAGCTTGTATGCCAACTCAGGGGATGAAGCTTTCTTT.

The chain is built from TRBV3-1 (or the pseudogene TRBV3-2) and TRBJ2-7, with D tentatively TRBD1 (6 bases). Trimming took off 5 bases at V and 5 bases at J, with 13 bases between the two ends. Germline V gene sequence: CDR1 LGHDT, CDR2 YNNKEL (reference sequence). The CDR3 is 13 amino acids. The CDR3 loop reads CASSARGSDEQYF. The CDR3, as DNA: TGTGCCAGCAGCGCCAGGGGTAGCGACGAGCAGTACTTC.

The chain combines TRBV5-4 with TRBJ2-3; maybe TRBD2 (6 bases). Germline-derived CDR1 and CDR2 are SGHNT and YYREEE (reference sequence). CDR3 size: 14 residues. Deletions cut 0 bases from V and 3 bases from J, with 8 bases between. CDR3 loop: CASSLVLATDTQYF. CDR3 DNA sequence: TGTGCCAGCAGCTTGGTGCTAGCGACAGATACGCAGTATTTT.